These T cell receptor beta chains were read from a single sample in a study of control samples from healthy donors and cancer patients. Measured with immunoSEQ multiplex PCR; TCRdb has only the in-frame clones, and not every one. The data hold under 30,000 clones, with approximately 90% observed a single time. Sequenced input: formalin-fixed, paraffin-embedded tissue. These receptors originate from a female donor with melanoma. The CDR3 runs from the conserved cysteine through the conserved F or W. The D gene is left open where the match is weak. Rows give clone size only sometimes, using once, few, many, or a class for an expanded clone.

d_call clone_size j_call v_call cdr3_length cdr3_nt cdr3_aa
NA NA TRBJ1-2 TRBV27 13 TGTGCCAGTAAACTAACCGGGCACTATGGCTACACCTTC CASKLTGHYGYTF
NA NA TRBJ2-3 TRBV7-8 13 TGTGCCAGCAGGCAATTATCCACAGATACGCAGTATTTT CASRQLSTDTQYF
NA NA TRBJ2-5 TRBV3-1/TRBV3-2 12 TGTGCCAGCAGCTCAAGCGGTGAGACCCAGTACTTC CASSSSGETQYF
NA NA TRBJ1-4 TRBV5-3 12 TGTGCCAGAAGCTTAACTAATGAAAAACTGTTTTTT CARSLTNEKLFF
NA NA TRBJ1-6 TRBV3-1/TRBV3-2 14 TGTGCCAGCAGCCAGACTGTAGCTGCGTCACCCCTCCACTTT CASSQTVAASPLHF
NA NA TRBJ2-1 TRBV7-3 14 TGTGCCAGCAGCTTTCGCGGAGGTGGGAATGAGCAGTTCTTC CASSFRGGGNEQFF
TRBD1 NA TRBJ1-2 TRBV4-2 17 TGTGCCAGCAGCCGGACGAGCGGACAGGGGGCGACTTATGGCTACACCTTC CASSRTSGQGATYGYTF
NA NA TRBJ2-3 TRBV11-2 13 TGTGCCAGCAGCCAACTGCGCACAGATACGCAGTATTTT CASSQLRTDTQYF
NA NA TRBJ2-7 TRBV5-1 17 TGCGCCAGCAGCGAATCACAGGGAACATTAACAAACTACGAGCAGTACTTC CASSESQGTLTNYEQYF
NA NA TRBJ1-6 TRBV28 11 TGTGCCAGCAGTTCCTCCCCTCCCCTCCACTTT CASSSSPPLHF
NA NA TRBJ2-7 TRBV9 14 TGTGCCAGCAGCGTAGATGGGGGGATGTACGAGCAGTACTTC CASSVDGGMYEQYF
NA NA TRBJ1-2 TRBV6-5 13 TGTGCCAGCAGTTATCGAGCTAACTATGGCTACACCTTC CASSYRANYGYTF
TRBD1 few TRBJ1-2 TRBV5-1 13 TGCGCCAGCGGGGACAGGTCCCCCTATGGCTACACCTTC CASGDRSPYGYTF
NA NA TRBJ2-2 TRBV30 12 TGTGCCTGGAGTGAGAACACCGGGGAGCTGTTTTTT CAWSENTGELFF
TRBD1 once TRBJ2-7 TRBV23-1 15 TGCGCCAGCAGTCTCAGCTGGGACAGGGGGTACGAGCAGTACTTC CASSLSWDRGYEQYF
NA few TRBJ1-5 TRBV15 14 TGTGCCACAAGCCAGGGTTTCGGCGATCAGCCCCAGCATTTT CATSQGFGDQPQHF
NA NA TRBJ1-1 TRBV15 13 TGTGCCACCAGCAGAGGACAGAACACTGAAGCTTTCTTT CATSRGQNTEAFF
NA NA TRBJ1-2 TRBV6-5 13 TGTGCCAGCAGAGAGGGTTTGATGCGGGGCTACACCTTC CASREGLMRGYTF
NA NA TRBJ1-6 TRBV6-5 15 TGTGCCAGCAGCACTGGGACGGCCTATAATTCACCCCTCCACTTT CASSTGTAYNSPLHF
NA NA TRBJ2-1 TRBV21-1 15 TGTGCCAGCAGTCTTCAGGGGGCGCATCGATCCGAGCAGTTCTTC CASSLQGAHRSEQFF
NA NA TRBJ1-1 TRBV29-1 13 TGCAGCGCCGGAGGTTTCCCGAACACTGAAGCTTTCTTT CSAGGFPNTEAFF
TRBD1 NA TRBJ1-1 TRBV18 15 TGTGCCAGCTCACGGTGGGACAGGGGGAACACTGAAGCTTTCTTT CASSRWDRGNTEAFF
TRBD1 NA TRBJ1-5 TRBV30 14 TGTGCCTGGAGTAGACAGGGGGACGGTCAGCCCCAGCATTTT CAWSRQGDGQPQHF
TRBD2 NA TRBJ2-1 TRBV3-1/TRBV3-2 19 TGTGCCAGCAGCCCCGGGACTAGCGGGGGTAGAGGGGGTTACAATGAGCAGTTCTTC CASSPGTSGGRGGYNEQFF
NA NA TRBJ2-6 TRBV27 13 TGTGCCAGCAGTTTCCCTGGGGCCAACGTCCTGACTTTC CASSFPGANVLTF
NA NA TRBJ1-1 TRBV30 12 TGTGCCTGGAGACAGACGAACACTGAAGCTTTCTTT CAWRQTNTEAFF
NA NA TRBJ1-4 TRBV6-5 16 TGTGCCAGCAGTTCAATTTCGGGAGCAACTAATGAAAAACTGTTTTTT CASSSISGATNEKLFF
NA once TRBJ2-3 TRBV6-2/TRBV6-3 17 TGTGCCAGCAGTTACTCCTTTCTGCGGGGAGTGGCAGATACGCAGTATTTT CASSYSFLRGVADTQYF
TRBD1 NA TRBJ1-1 TRBV5-1 15 TGCGCCAGCAGCACATCCGGGACAGGCTACACTGAAGCTTTCTTT CASSTSGTGYTEAFF
NA NA TRBJ1-2 TRBV11-1 14 TGTGCCAGCAGCTTAGAATATGAGACTTTTGGCTACACCTTC CASSLEYETFGYTF
NA NA TRBJ1-2 TRBV6-1 13 TGTGCCAGCAGTGACCTAAGGATAGGGGGCTACACCTTC CASSDLRIGGYTF
TRBD1 NA TRBJ1-4 TRBV29-1 14 TGCAGCGTTGACGGGACAGGGGTGGGGGAAAAACTGTTTTTT CSVDGTGVGEKLFF
NA NA TRBJ1-2 TRBV10-3 15 TGTGCCATCAGTGATAGACACCATCAAGGCTATGGCTACACCTTC CAISDRHHQGYGYTF
NA NA TRBJ1-6 TRBV7-2 16 TGTGCCAGCAGCCAGAACGTGGGGGTGGCCAATTCACCCCTCCACTTT CASSQNVGVANSPLHF
TRBD2 NA TRBJ2-1 TRBV2 14 TGTGCCAGCAGTAGGACTAGCGGGAGTAATGAGCAGTTCTTC CASSRTSGSNEQFF
NA NA TRBJ1-2 TRBV27 13 TGTGCCAGCAGTTTATATGGGGCAAGTGGCTACACCTTC CASSLYGASGYTF
NA medium-sized TRBJ1-5 TRBV27 13 TGTGCCAGCAGTTTCGGGGGCAATCAGCCCCAGCATTTT CASSFGGNQPQHF
TRBD1 once TRBJ2-7 TRBV9 14 TGTGCCAGCAGCCCTCGACAGGGGGACTACGAGCAGTACTTC CASSPRQGDYEQYF
NA NA TRBJ2-1 TRBV7-2 15 TGTGCCAGCAGCTTAGCTGCTACCTCCTACAATGAGCAGTTCTTC CASSLAATSYNEQFF
NA NA TRBJ1-4 TRBV29-1 14 TGCAGCGTTGAAGGGTCAGGAACTAATGAAAAACTGTTTTTT CSVEGSGTNEKLFF
TRBD1 NA TRBJ2-2 TRBV10-3 14 TGTGCCAGTGGGGACAGGGGATACACCGGGGAGCTGTTTTTT CASGDRGYTGELFF
NA NA TRBJ1-6 TRBV2 14 TGTGCCAGCAGTGTGGGTATAGACAATTCACCCCTCCACTTT CASSVGIDNSPLHF
NA NA TRBJ2-1 TRBV11-2 12 TGTGCCAGCAGCCCCCAGGGAAATGAGCAGTTCTTC CASSPQGNEQFF
NA NA TRBJ1-1 TRBV5-1 11 TGCGCCAGCAGCGGCCCTAATGAAGCTTTCTTT CASSGPNEAFF
TRBD2 NA TRBJ2-7 TRBV5-4 16 TGTGCCAGCAGCCCTGGGGGATCGGGAGGCCCCTACGAGCAGTACTTC CASSPGGSGGPYEQYF
TRBD2 NA TRBJ2-1 TRBV10-3 15 TGTGCCATCAGTTTGGGACTAGCGGGAGGCAATGAGCAGTTCTTC CAISLGLAGGNEQFF
NA NA TRBJ1-4 TRBV5-6 14 TGTGCCAGCAGCTTGACAGGTGATAATGAAAAACTGTTTTTT CASSLTGDNEKLFF
NA once TRBJ1-6 TRBV7-4 18 TGTGCCAGCAGCTTAGTACCCGACTCTAGTGCGGATAATTCACCCCTCCACTTT CASSLVPDSSADNSPLHF
TRBD2 NA TRBJ2-2 TRBV5-1 16 TGCGCCAGCAGCTTGCTAGCGGGAGATGACACCGGGGAGCTGTTTTTT CASSLLAGDDTGELFF
NA NA TRBJ2-7 TRBV5-5 15 TGTGCCAGCAGCGGCCGGGACGGAGTATCCTACGAGCAGTACTTC CASSGRDGVSYEQYF
NA NA TRBJ1-6 TRBV6-5 15 TGTGCCAGCAGTTCCTTTGAAGGGGTCAATTCACCCCTCCACTTT CASSSFEGVNSPLHF
NA NA TRBJ1-2 TRBV2 13 TGTGCCAGCAGTCTCCCCCTCAACTATGGCTACACCTTC CASSLPLNYGYTF